The TCR beta chain described here comes from a study of graft-versus-host responses after intestinal transplantation. Overall study: Multivisceral, liver-intestinal, or isolated intestinal transplants were given to recipients. The recipients all started with anti-thymocyte globulin induction and then took tacrolimus and steroids for 3 to 4 years.

Clones were sequenced by immunoSEQ multiplex PCR, and TCRdb holds only the in-frame ones, with some missing. Of 100,000 to 120,000 clones detected, around 93% appear once; the ten largest clones hold 0.5% to 0.6%. Comments on this clone: The antigen is unknown.

Study-wide findings and caveats: GvH clones surfaced in recipient marrow, some emerging earlier in ileum or blood. Within the allografts of patients who had graft-donor T cell macrochimerism, graft-versus-host to host-versus-graft clonal ratios were high.

Germline values: CDR1 SGHAT, CDR2 FQNNGV. V gave up 5 bases and J gave up 8 bases, with 16 bases separating them. The CDR3 is made up of 14 amino acids. The rearrangement joins TRBV11-2 to TRBJ2-1; a possible D gene is TRBD2 (5 bases). The specimen comprised unstimulated CD8+ T cells sorted from spleen or lymph node cells, sampled before intestinal transplant. The receptor was isolated from a human donor who received an intestinal transplant. CDR3: CASSRTVGGHEQFF. CDR3 bases: TGTGCCAGCAGCCGCACGGTCGGAGGCCATGAGCAGTTCTTC.